This record concerns one TCR beta chain sequence. The target antigen is unknown. The data are from a study of T cell responses to AZD1222 COVID-19 vaccine. Profiled with immunoSEQ multiplex PCR; TCRdb holds only in-frame clones, not every one. The repertoire includes about 92,000 clones, approximately 91% of them detected once, and about 20% sits in the top ten. Study observations and caveats: Vaccine-associated CD4 TCRs spanned spike, dominant at 160-218 and 743-854. All repertoire sampling was performed exclusively after the peak T cell response. An increase in Spike-specific TCR breadth and depth was observed after two AZD1222 doses.

Sequencing used peripheral blood, obtained on day 0 of AZD1222 vaccination. This clonotype was sampled from an adult in good health.

The DNA of the CDR3 is TGTGCCAGCAGCCAACGGGACAGGTTGTATGGGAATCAGCCCCAGCATTTT. It is translated as CASSQRDRLYGNQPQHF. This chain uses TRBV3-1 (or the pseudogene TRBV3-2) with TRBJ1-5; 8 nucleotides line up with TRBD1. The CDR3 consists of 17 residues. Germline assignment: CDR1 LGHDT and CDR2 YNNKEL (reference sequence). V shed 2 bases and J 4 bases; nucleotides not matched to a gene: 10.